This TCR beta chain was captured in a study of blood T cell repertoires in COVID-19. At the level of the study: From the United States, Italy and Spain came samples of acute and convalescent COVID-19. The analysed material was cDNA or gDNA that came from T cells, B-cell-depleted T cells, or PBMCs.

Per the germline V gene, CDR1 is MDHEN and CDR2 is SYDVKM. This CDR3 contains 16 residues. Trimming left V 2 bases short and J 0 bases short, with 11 bases between. One Seattle source followed patients from active infection through their disease course. Per the original data handling: Amplification of reference gene primers provided the estimated nucleated cell counts. Profiled with immunoSEQ multiplex PCR; TCRdb holds only in-frame clones, not every one. D and trimming were read from the DNA, whereas the V and J calls and clone size are those reported in that table. Among about 200,000 clones listed, roughly 80% were seen once.

V usage is TRBV28 and J usage is TRBJ2-1; D may be TRBD1 (6 bases). The source of this sequence is a man aged 60 to 75 with COVID-19, enrolled during active disease. Sequences were obtained from peripheral blood. Written as DNA, the CDR3 is TGTGCCAGCAGTTTAATGCAGGGGTCCTCCTACAATGAGCAGTTCTTC. Translating it yields CASSLMQGSSYNEQFF.